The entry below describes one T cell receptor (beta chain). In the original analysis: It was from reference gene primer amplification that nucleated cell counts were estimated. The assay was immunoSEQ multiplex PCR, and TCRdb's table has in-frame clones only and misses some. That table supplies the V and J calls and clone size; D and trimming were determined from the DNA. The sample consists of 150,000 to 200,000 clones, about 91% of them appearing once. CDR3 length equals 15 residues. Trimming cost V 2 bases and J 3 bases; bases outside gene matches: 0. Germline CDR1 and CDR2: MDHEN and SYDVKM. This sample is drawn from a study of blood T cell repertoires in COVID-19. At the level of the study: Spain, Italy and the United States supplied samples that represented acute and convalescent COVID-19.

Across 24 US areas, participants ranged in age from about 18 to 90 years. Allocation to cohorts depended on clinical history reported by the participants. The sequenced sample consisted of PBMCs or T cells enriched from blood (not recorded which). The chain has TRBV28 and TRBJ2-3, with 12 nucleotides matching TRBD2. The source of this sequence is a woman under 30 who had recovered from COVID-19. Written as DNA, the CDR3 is TGTGCCAGCAGTTTACTAGCGGGAGGGACAGATACGCAGTATTTT. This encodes CASSLLAGGTDTQYF.